The next 24 T cell receptor beta chains were all read from a single sample in a study of cytomegalovirus exposure and HLA in healthy donors (dated by TCRdb to 2015 to 2018). Library method: the immunoSEQ multiplex PCR assay. For the multiplex PCR, a mixture combining 60 forward primers for TCR Vbeta segments and 13 reverse primers for TCR Jbeta segments was used. Sourced from immuneACCESS, this table was stored by TCRdb with only in-frame sequences that have V and J called. A share of the clones is absent; for the studies checked, an unresolved V gene accounts for under half, and the remainder has no known explanation. The sample table lists over 65,000 clones, roughly 75% of them with a count of one. Almost 7.5% of the sample is taken by the ten largest. Sequencing was carried out using PBMCs. The source of these receptors is a young woman in good health and CMV-seropositive.

This clone was picked up a small number of times. The rearrangement links TRBV5-5 to TRBJ1-1; D perhaps matches TRBD1 (6 bases). The CDR3 covers 16 residues. Germline loops: CDR1 SGHKS, CDR2 YYEKEE (reference sequence). The V gene lost 0 bases and the J gene lost 0 bases, with 12 bases spanning the gap. CDR3 sequence: CASSLAGSGVNTEAFF. The CDR3 DNA reads TGTGCCAGCAGCTTGGCGGGCTCAGGGGTGAACACTGAAGCTTTCTTT.

The table lists this clone with a few counts. The rearrangement joins TRBV10-3 to TRBJ2-7; 8 bases line up with TRBD2. CDR1 is ENHRY and CDR2 is SYGVKD in the germline V gene. The CDR3 loop spans 14 amino acids. V gave up 6 bases and J gave up 5 bases; unmatched junction bases: 9. Written as DNA, the CDR3 is TGTGCCATCAGCGGGAGGGGCACAAACCACGAGCAGTACTTC. Amino acid sequence: CAISGRGTNHEQYF.

This clone occurred a few times. The chain is built from TRBV30 and TRBJ2-7, with TRBD1 identical over 9 bases. This CDR3 contains 13 residues. Germline trimming cut 6 bases from V and 2 bases from J; bases unmatched to any gene: 5. The germline V gene encodes CDR1 GTSNPN and CDR2 SVGIG (reference sequence). The CDR3 DNA reads as TGTGCCTGCGACGGGACAGGGACCTACGAGCAGTACTTC. It translates to CACDGTGTYEQYF.

The chain carries TRBV5-1 and TRBJ2-2, with TRBD2 identical over 11 bases. CDR1 is SGHRS and CDR2 is YFSETQ in the germline V gene. Losses at the gene ends were 0 bases for V and 6 bases for J; bases not matched to a gene: 1. The CDR3 extends over 15 amino acids. This chain's CDR3 is CASSLGTSGSGELFF. CDR3 DNA sequence: TGCGCCAGCAGCTTGGGGACTAGCGGGTCCGGGGAGCTGTTTTTT.

The chain combines TRBV5-1 with TRBJ2-3; possible D gene TRBD1, 6 bases. Trimming took off 0 bases at V and 1 base at J, with 18 bases between the two ends. From germline, CDR1 is SGHRS and CDR2 YFSETQ. This CDR3 region has 18 residues. CDR3: CASSLAPRTSGGTDTQYF. DNA for the CDR3: TGCGCCAGCAGCTTGGCCCCTCGGACCTCAGGGGGCACAGATACGCAGTATTTT.

The chain employs TRBV5-3 and TRBJ1-6; 9 nucleotides match TRBD1. TRBV5-3 is recorded as an ORF, its role being uncertain. Losses at the gene ends were 5 bases for V and 5 bases for J; bases not matched to a gene: 5. The CDR3 is 15 amino acids. The CDR3 is CARSRDRVHNSPLHF. The CDR3 region has the DNA TGTGCCAGAAGTCGGGACAGGGTCCATAATTCACCCCTCCACTTT.

The chain carries TRBV14 and TRBJ2-3, with D perhaps matching TRBD2 (5 bases). V gave up 5 bases and J gave up 1 base, with 19 bases separating them. Germline V CDR1 and CDR2: SGHDN, FVKESK. The CDR3 length is 17 residues. CDR3 in DNA: TGTGCCAGCAGCTTGCCCCGCGGACTTCTGGGCACAGATACGCAGTATTTT. Translation gives CASSLPRGLLGTDTQYF.

V gene TRBV7-8 combines with J gene TRBJ1-2; TRBD1 aligns across 8 bases. The CDR3 runs 16 residues. Germline V gives CDR1 SGHVS, CDR2 FQNEAQ. V lost 3 bases and J lost 0; bases outside the gene matches: 6. CDR3 region: CASSLTGAGSNYGYTF. The CDR3 DNA sequence: TGTGCCAGCAGCTTGACAGGGGCCGGGTCTAACTATGGCTACACCTTC.

This chain joins TRBV15 and TRBJ2-5; 9 bases match TRBD2. V lost 4 bases, J lost 3 bases, and 3 bases stayed unmatched. The CDR3 spans 14 residues. Germline CDR1 and CDR2: LNHNV and YYDKDF (reference sequence). The CDR3 DNA reads TGTGCCACCAGCACGTCTAGCGGGAAAGAGACCCAGTACTTC. Translation gives CATSTSSGKETQYF.

V usage is TRBV6-1 and J usage is TRBJ1-1, with a tentative D call TRBD1 (5 bases). Germline lookup yields CDR1 MNHNS and CDR2 SASEGT. The V end was cut by 5 bases, the J end by 0 bases, with 13 bases between. The CDR3 totals 15 residues. CDR3 amino acids: CASSIEGLLNTEAFF. In DNA form, the CDR3 reads TGTGCCAGCAGTATTGAGGGACTACTGAACACTGAAGCTTTCTTT.

This clone showed up just a few times. This sequence joins TRBV9 and TRBJ1-6, with D perhaps matching TRBD1 (6 bases). Germline assignment: CDR1 SGDLS and CDR2 YYNGEE. This CDR3 has 14 residues. V gave up 3 bases and J gave up 7 bases, with 11 bases separating them. The CDR3: CASSATGINSPLHF. Written as DNA, the CDR3 is TGTGCCAGCAGCGCAACAGGGATAAATTCACCCCTCCACTTT.

The rearrangement uses TRBV13 and TRBJ2-1; D is unresolved. Germline V gives CDR1 PRHDT, CDR2 FYEKMQ (reference sequence). Between the trimmed V and J ends, which lost 2 bases and 8 bases, there was a span of 7 bases. The CDR3 is 12 residues long. CDR3 protein: CASSLIDHEQFF. For the CDR3, the DNA is TGTGCCAGCAGCTTAATAGATCATGAGCAGTTCTTC. The full variable domain, in which reference TRBV13 and TRBJ2-1 provide the parts outside the CDR3, is AAGVIQSPRHLIKEKRETATLKCYPIPRHDTVYWYQQGPGQDPQFLISFYEKMQSDKGSIPDRFSAQQFSDYHSELNMSSLELGDSALYFCASSLIDHEQFFGPGTRLTVL.

This clone has only a few counts. The rearrangement links TRBV28 to TRBJ1-5, with a tentative D call TRBD1 (6 bases). V lost 8 bases and J 5 bases, leaving 16 bases between the germline ends. This CDR3 has 14 residues. Germline assignment: CDR1 MDHEN and CDR2 SYDVKM. The DNA for the CDR3 is TGTGCCAGCGGAACAGGGTATCGGGATCAGCCCCAGCATTTT. Protein product: CASGTGYRDQPQHF.

This CDR3 is CASSQTNRQGRSDTQYF. Written as DNA, the CDR3 is TGCGCCAGCAGTCAAACAAATCGACAGGGTAGGTCAGATACGCAGTATTTT. V is TRBV23-1 and J is TRBJ2-3; 7 bases agree with TRBD1. Being an ORF, TRBV23-1 has a function that is uncertain. V lost 2 bases and J lost 4; bases outside the gene matches: 12. This CDR3 has 17 amino acids.

The genes are TRBV2 and TRBJ2-7; 8 bases fit TRBD1. V lost 7 bases, J lost 3 bases, and 8 bases stayed unmatched. The germline V gene has CDR1 SNHLY and CDR2 FYNNEI. The CDR3 runs 14 residues. CDR3 amino acids: CASMRGQGDYEQYF. DNA for the CDR3: TGTGCCAGCATGCGTGGACAGGGTGACTACGAGCAGTACTTC.

The V and J genes are TRBV19 and TRBJ2-3, with D possibly matching TRBD1 (5 bases). From germline, CDR1 is LNHDA and CDR2 SQIVND (reference sequence). This CDR3 is 16 amino acids long. V was shortened by 6 bases and J by 4 bases, with 20 bases between the two germline ends. Here the CDR3 reads CASSFSGYGVADTQYF. In nucleotides, the CDR3 is TGTGCCAGTAGCTTTTCAGGGTACGGTGTCGCAGATACGCAGTATTTT.

With regard to this clone: A read error may account for a junction end that differs from germline. V gene TRBV5-1 combines with J gene TRBJ2-1, with D possibly matching TRBD1 (5 bases). The CDR3 length is 17 residues. The germline gives CDR1 SGHRS, CDR2 YFSETQ. The CDR3 DNA reads TGCGCCAGCAGCTTAAAAGCAGGGTCCACCTCCCACAATGAGCAGTTCTTC. It encodes CASSLKAGSTSHNEQFF.

This rearrangement joins TRBV10-3 to TRBJ2-5; maybe TRBD1 (5 bases). The CDR3 has 16 amino acids. Germline V gene data show CDR1 as ENHRY and CDR2 as SYGVKD. With 0 bases removed from V and 4 bases from J, the gap between germline ends came to 15 bases. The CDR3 sequence is CAISESRGAVVETQYF. CDR3 coding DNA: TGTGCCATCAGTGAGTCAAGGGGCGCGGTAGTAGAGACCCAGTACTTC.

This sequence joins TRBV7-9 and TRBJ2-5; D may be TRBD1 (6 bases). The germline CDR1 and CDR2 sequences are SEHNR and FQNEAQ (reference sequence). CDR3 length: 14 residues. V was cut by 0 bases and J by 5 bases, with 10 bases left in between. The CDR3 is CASSLAGAGETQYF. Written as DNA, the CDR3 is TGTGCCAGCAGCTTAGCGGGGGCCGGGGAGACCCAGTACTTC.

The rearrangement uses TRBV7-3 and TRBJ2-3; 10 bases match TRBD2. Germline V lookup: CDR1 SGHTA, CDR2 FQGTGA. The V segment lost 2 bases and the J segment 4 bases; nucleotides outside the gene matches: 3. CDR3 length: 15 amino acids. The CDR3 loop is CASSLSLAGADTQYF. CDR3 nucleotide sequence: TGTGCCAGCAGCTTATCCCTAGCGGGAGCAGATACGCAGTATTTT.

The chain carries TRBV10-3 and TRBJ2-3; 12 bases agree with TRBD2. Unmatched junction bases numbered 4, after V lost 6 bases and J lost 6 bases. The CDR3 sequence is 14 residues long. CDR1 is ENHRY, CDR2 SYGVKD, per germline. The CDR3 protein is CAIRTGTSGDTQYF. CDR3 bases: TGTGCCATCAGGACCGGGACTAGCGGGGATACGCAGTATTTT.

This chain uses TRBV19 with TRBJ2-3, with D maybe TRBD1 (6 bases). Germline V gene lookup returns CDR1 LNHDA and CDR2 SQIVND (reference sequence). V lost 3 bases and J lost 6, with 10 bases in between. The CDR3 totals 13 residues. CDR3: CASSIQGTDTQYF. For the CDR3, the DNA is TGTGCCAGTAGTATCCAGGGGACGGATACGCAGTATTTT.

As concerns this clone: Different DNA sequences within this sample yield the same CDR3. This chain uses TRBV5-1 with TRBJ2-7; D possibly corresponds to TRBD2 (6 bases). The germline V gene encodes CDR1 SGHRS and CDR2 YFSETQ. Trimming took 0 bases from V and 2 from J, leaving 6 bases between them. CDR3 length: 13 residues. CDR3 bases: TGCGCCAGCAGCTTGGGCGGGACCTACGAGCAGTACTTC. Translating it yields CASSLGGTYEQYF.

This chain uses TRBV7-9 with TRBJ2-5, with 8 bases fitting TRBD1. This CDR3 has 14 residues. Trimming cost V 5 bases and J 4 bases; bases outside gene matches: 6. Germline V CDR1 and CDR2: SEHNR, FQNEAQ (reference sequence). CDR3 loop: CASSATGVRETQYF. CDR3 nucleotides: TGTGCCAGCAGCGCGACAGGGGTCAGAGAGACCCAGTACTTC.